These 6 T cell receptor beta chains share one sample of origin, sequenced in a study of cytotoxic CD8 clonotypes in ibrutinib-treated CLL (dated by TCRdb to about 2021). The sample's time point label, decoded: around 25 months on ibrutinib. The library relied on the immunoSEQ multiplex PCR assay. Imported from immuneACCESS, the table was reduced by TCRdb to in-frame sequences with V and J called. These copies leave out some clones; in studies compared against another copy, an unresolved V gene accounts for under half, and the cause of the remainder is not known. The sample data list about 130,000 clones, and approximately 85% of these were observed just once. The ten top clones hold under 2.5% of the sample. Sample: PBMCs, taken after 24 months of ibrutinib treatment. Source of these receptors: a human donor with chronic lymphocytic leukemia.

The chain has TRBV4-1 and TRBJ2-7; 7 bases are a match to TRBD2. CDR1 is MGHRA and CDR2 is YSYEKL in the germline V gene. The CDR3 totals 19 residues. V shed 1 base, J shed 0 bases, and the junction held 15 bases outside the gene matches. In DNA form, the CDR3 reads TGCGCCAGCAGCCAAGTCCTGCTTGTGCGGGGGTCCTCCTCCTACGAGCAGTACTTC. Protein: CASSQVLLVRGSSSYEQYF.

The J gene is TRBJ2-2, the V gene TRBV7-9; D gene ambiguous. Trimming removed 3 bases from V and 3 bases from J, with 8 bases in between. Germline CDR1 and CDR2: SEHNR and FQNEAQ (reference sequence). This CDR3 comprises 14 residues. The CDR3 region is CASSLSEHTGELFF. CDR3 sequence (DNA): TGTGCCAGCAGCTTGTCTGAACACACCGGGGAGCTGTTTTTT.

V and J are TRBV28 and TRBJ2-7; D is perhaps TRBD2 (6 bases). Germline V CDR1 and CDR2: MDHEN, SYDVKM. The CDR3 extends over 13 amino acids. V lost 7 bases, J lost 1 base, and 11 bases lay in between. The CDR3 spells CASTPGGSYEQYF. The DNA of the CDR3 is TGTGCCAGCACCCCTGGGGGGTCCTACGAGCAGTACTTC.

J is TRBJ1-4 and V is TRBV4-1, with D hard to call. In germline, CDR1 is MGHRA, CDR2 YSYEKL. The length of the CDR3 is 15 residues. The V gene lost 0 bases and the J gene lost 5 bases, with 10 bases spanning the gap. The CDR3 DNA reads TGCGCCAGCAGCCAAGATCTGAACAGAAATGAAAAACTGTTTTTT. Amino acid sequence: CASSQDLNRNEKLFF.

The gene calls are TRBV7-2 and TRBJ2-5; 8 nucleotides agree with TRBD2. Looked up from germline, CDR1 is SGHTA and CDR2 is FQGNSA. This CDR3 is 13 amino acids long. Losses at the gene ends were 4 bases for V and 7 bases for J; bases not matched to a gene: 5. Written as DNA, the CDR3 is TGTGCCAGCAGCTCCGGACTAGCATTGACCCAGTACTTC. Translated: CASSSGLALTQYF.

This clone was counted between two and nine times. The chain has TRBV28 and TRBJ2-7; no reliable D call. The CDR3 spans 13 residues. Germline loops: CDR1 MDHEN, CDR2 SYDVKM. Trimming removed 5 bases from V and 2 bases from J, with 10 bases in between. The CDR3 loop is CASSKISPYEQYF. Here the CDR3 DNA reads TGTGCCAGCAGTAAAATCTCTCCCTACGAGCAGTACTTC.